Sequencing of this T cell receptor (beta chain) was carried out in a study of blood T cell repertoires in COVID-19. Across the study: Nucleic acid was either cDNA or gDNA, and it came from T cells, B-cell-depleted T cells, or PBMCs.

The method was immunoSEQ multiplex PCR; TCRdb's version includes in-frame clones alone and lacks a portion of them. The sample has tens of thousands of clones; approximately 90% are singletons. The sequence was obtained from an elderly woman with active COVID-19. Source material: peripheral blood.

DNA for the CDR3: TGTGCCAGCAGTTCCGTTCAGGGGGTTCGGAATTTCAATCAGCCCCAGCATTTT. Residues: CASSSVQGVRNFNQPQHF. The chain links TRBV6-2 or TRBV6-3 to TRBJ1-5; 7 nucleotides match TRBD1. Germline V gene sequence: CDR1 MNHEY, CDR2 SVGEGT. This CDR3 is built from 18 residues. V trimming: 4 bases; J trimming: 3 bases; junction bases outside the gene matches: 15.